What follows describes a single T cell receptor (beta chain). This clonotype occurred many times. This clone's antigen is unknown. Base qualities were left out, and no much larger clone turns up one base away. From a lookup of the germline V gene, CDR1 and CDR2 are SGHVS and FQNEAQ. The V and J ends are trimmed by 1 base and 7 bases, leaving 14 bases between them. Spanning cysteine to phenylalanine, the CDR3 consists of 16 amino acids. Only the CDR3 portion is preserved as DNA: 48 bases, with reading frame beginning at the first base. The listed sequencing device is Illumina HiSeq 1500. TCRdb reprocessed the public reads (quality trimming at Q25 with fastp, clone calling with MiXCR) and kept in-frame beta chains. Rows matching on CDR3 protein sequence are summarized as one entry with the most common DNA and genes. For this sample there are hundreds of thousands of distinct CDR3 sequences; roughly 30% appear just once. About an eighth of the sample is in the top ten clones.

The sample belongs to a study of T cell repertoires in cytomegalovirus infection (dated by TCRdb to between 2018 and 2020). Study-level background: Donor HLA type was relevant to the analysis, as public TCR beta signatures indicated carriage of CMV infection together with the matching HLA type.

Study-wide findings and limitations: The ex vivo response was dominated by HLA-C-restricted CMV-specific TCR beta clonotypes, and the single most frequent clonotype in two of eight donors was supplied by these HLA-C-restricted clonotypes. In both this cohort and an independent cohort of 352 donors, the cumulative frequency of public TCR beta family members distinguished carriers of CMV infection plus the relevant HLA type.

This TCR derives from a human donor in good health (CMV status not recorded). Some clones in this sample may be carry-over from other donors' samples. The chain couples TRBV7-8 to TRBJ1-6; the D gene cannot be resolved reliably. Sequenced sample: PBMCs. The CDR3 reads CASSLGEGTRNSPLHF. The DNA is as follows: TGTGCCAGCAGCTTAGGAGAGGGTACTAGGAATTCACCCCTCCACTTT.